The clone carrying this T cell receptor (beta chain) was seen a few times. Its specificity is unknown. PCR was performed using 60 Vbeta and 13 Jbeta primers. The table came from immunoSEQ multiplex PCR; TCRdb's copy has only in-frame clones and leaves some out. The sample lists about 160,000 clones, over 75% occurring once. The record originates from a study of cytomegalovirus exposure and HLA in healthy donors. Study background: Some 85 million unique TCRs from HLA-typed donors were held in an early data release.

Study findings and constraints: Despite most TCR sequences being rare, some public TCRs occurred in many donors.

Germline lookup yields CDR1 MGHRA and CDR2 YSYEKL. The CDR3 has 16 amino acids. Trimming cost V 0 bases and J 5 bases, with 16 bases left between them. Sequenced sample: PBMCs. The chain employs TRBV4-1 and TRBJ1-2; a possible D gene is TRBD1 (6 bases). The sequence was obtained from a woman under 30 in good health and CMV-seronegative. CDR3 DNA sequence: TGCGCCAGCAGCCAAGATGGCAGGACAGCTGGGTATGGCTACACCTTC. It specifies CASSQDGRTAGYGYTF.